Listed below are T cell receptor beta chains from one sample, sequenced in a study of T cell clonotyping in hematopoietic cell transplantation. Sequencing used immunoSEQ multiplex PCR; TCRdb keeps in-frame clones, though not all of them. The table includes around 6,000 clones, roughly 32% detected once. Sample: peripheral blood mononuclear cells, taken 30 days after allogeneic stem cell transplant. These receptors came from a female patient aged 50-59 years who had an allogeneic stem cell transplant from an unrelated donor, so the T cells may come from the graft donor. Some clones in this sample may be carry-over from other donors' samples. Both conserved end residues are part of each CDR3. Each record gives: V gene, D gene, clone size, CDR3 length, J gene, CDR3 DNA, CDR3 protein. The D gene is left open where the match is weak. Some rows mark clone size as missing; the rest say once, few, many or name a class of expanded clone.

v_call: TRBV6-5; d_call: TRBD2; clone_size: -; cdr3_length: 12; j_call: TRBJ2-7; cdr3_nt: TGTGCCAGCGGTCGGGGGGGTTACGAGCAGTACTTC; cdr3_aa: CASGRGGYEQYF
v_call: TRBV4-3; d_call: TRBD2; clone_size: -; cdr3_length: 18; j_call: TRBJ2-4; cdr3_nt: TGCGCCAGCAGCCAAGATTACGGGAGGGCCGTAGCCAAAAACATTCAGTACTTC; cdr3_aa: CASSQDYGRAVAKNIQYF
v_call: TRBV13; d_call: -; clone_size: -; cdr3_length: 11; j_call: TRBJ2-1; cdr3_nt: TGTGCCAGCAGCTTCCGAGGGGAGCAGTTCTTC; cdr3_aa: CASSFRGEQFF
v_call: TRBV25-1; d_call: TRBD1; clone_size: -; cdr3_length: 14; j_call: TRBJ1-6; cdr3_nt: TGTGCCAGCAGTGGGACAGGGAAGAATTCACCCCTCCACTTT; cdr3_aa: CASSGTGKNSPLHF
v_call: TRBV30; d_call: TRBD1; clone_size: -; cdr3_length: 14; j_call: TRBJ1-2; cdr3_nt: TGTGCCTGGGACCGACAGGGTATGGGGTATGGCTACACCTTC; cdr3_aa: CAWDRQGMGYGYTF
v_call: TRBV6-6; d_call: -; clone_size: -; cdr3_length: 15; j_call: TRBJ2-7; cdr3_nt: TGTGCCAGCAGTCTCCTCTCCGCGGGACTCCACGAGCAGTACTTC; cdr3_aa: CASSLLSAGLHEQYF
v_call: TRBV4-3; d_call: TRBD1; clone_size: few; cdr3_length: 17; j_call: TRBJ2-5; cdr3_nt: TGCGCCAGCAGCCCTTCACTCTACAGGGGGCTACAAGAGACCCAGTACTTC; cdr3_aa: CASSPSLYRGLQETQYF
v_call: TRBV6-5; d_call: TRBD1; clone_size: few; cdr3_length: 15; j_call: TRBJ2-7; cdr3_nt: TGTGCCTGCAGTTACTCGGCAGGGGGCTCCTACGAGCAGTACTTC; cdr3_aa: CACSYSAGGSYEQYF
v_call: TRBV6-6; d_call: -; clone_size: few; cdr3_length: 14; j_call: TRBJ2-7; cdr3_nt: TGTGCCAGTAGTTACCTCGACCGAGGGGGAGAGCAGTACTTC; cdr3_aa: CASSYLDRGGEQYF
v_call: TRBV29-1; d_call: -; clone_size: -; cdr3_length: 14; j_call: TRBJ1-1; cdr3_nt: TGCAGCGTTGATTTGGGCAGTACACTCTGGGGAGCTTTCTTT; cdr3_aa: CSVDLGSTLWGAFF
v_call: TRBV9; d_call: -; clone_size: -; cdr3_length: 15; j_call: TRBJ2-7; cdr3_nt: TGTGCCAGCAGCCAACATGGGGGAGGTGGCTACGAGCAGTACTTC; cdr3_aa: CASSQHGGGGYEQYF
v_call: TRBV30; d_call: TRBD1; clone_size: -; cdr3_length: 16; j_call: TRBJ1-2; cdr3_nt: TGTGCCTGGAGTTTTGGTGGGACAGCTCTTAACTATGGCTACACCTTC; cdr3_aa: CAWSFGGTALNYGYTF
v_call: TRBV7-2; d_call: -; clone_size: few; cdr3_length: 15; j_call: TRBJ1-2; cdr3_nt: TGTGCCAGCAGCTCCCAACCCGGGCCAGGATATGGCTACACCTTC; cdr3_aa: CASSSQPGPGYGYTF
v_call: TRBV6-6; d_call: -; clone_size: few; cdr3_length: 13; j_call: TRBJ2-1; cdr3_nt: TGTGCCAGCAGTTACGCTGAGGGGTCACAGCAGTTCTTC; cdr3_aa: CASSYAEGSQQFF
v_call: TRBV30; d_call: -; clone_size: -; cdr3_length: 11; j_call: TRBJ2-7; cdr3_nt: TGTGCCTGGAGTGATCAGTCAGAGCAGTACTTC; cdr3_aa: CAWSDQSEQYF
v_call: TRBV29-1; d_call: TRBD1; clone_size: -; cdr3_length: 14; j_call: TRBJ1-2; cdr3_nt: TGCAGCGTTGAATCTTTGGGACAGTACTATGGCTACACCTTC; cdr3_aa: CSVESLGQYYGYTF
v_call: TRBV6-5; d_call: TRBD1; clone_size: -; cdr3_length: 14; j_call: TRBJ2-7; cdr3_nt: TGTGCCAGCAGTTACGGGCCAGGGACAGTTGAGCAGTACTTC; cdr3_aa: CASSYGPGTVEQYF
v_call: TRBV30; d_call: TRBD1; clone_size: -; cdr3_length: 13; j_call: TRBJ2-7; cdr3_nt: TGTGCCTGGGACAGGGGGCCATCCTACGAGCAGTACTTC; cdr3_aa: CAWDRGPSYEQYF
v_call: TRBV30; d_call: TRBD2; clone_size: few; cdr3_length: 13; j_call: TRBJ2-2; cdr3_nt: TGTGCCTGGCGGGACTACAACACCGGGGAGCTGTTTTTT; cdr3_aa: CAWRDYNTGELFF
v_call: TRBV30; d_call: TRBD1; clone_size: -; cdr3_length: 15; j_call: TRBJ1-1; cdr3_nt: TGTGCCTGGAGCGGGACAGGGTACATGAACACTGAAGCTTTCTTT; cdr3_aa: CAWSGTGYMNTEAFF
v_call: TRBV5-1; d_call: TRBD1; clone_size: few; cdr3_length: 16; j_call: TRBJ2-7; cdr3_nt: TGCGCCAGCAGCCCGGGGACAGGGACCTTCTCCTACGAGCAGTACTTC; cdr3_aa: CASSPGTGTFSYEQYF
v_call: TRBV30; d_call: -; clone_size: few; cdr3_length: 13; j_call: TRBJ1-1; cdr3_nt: TGTGCCTGGAGTGTACAGGGGAACACTGAAGCTTTCTTT; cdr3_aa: CAWSVQGNTEAFF
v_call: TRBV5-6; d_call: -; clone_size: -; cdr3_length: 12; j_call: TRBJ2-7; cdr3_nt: TGTGCCAGCAGAGGTGGGACCTACGAGCAGTACTTC; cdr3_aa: CASRGGTYEQYF
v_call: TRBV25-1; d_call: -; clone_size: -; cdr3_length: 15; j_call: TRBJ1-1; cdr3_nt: TGTGCCAGCAGGGCCCGGGGGAATACGAACACTGAAGCTTTCTTT; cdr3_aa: CASRARGNTNTEAFF
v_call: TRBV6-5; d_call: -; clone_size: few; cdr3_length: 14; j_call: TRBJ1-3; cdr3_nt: TGTGCCAGCAGTTTAGCCGGGACCGGAAACACCATATATTTT; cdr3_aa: CASSLAGTGNTIYF
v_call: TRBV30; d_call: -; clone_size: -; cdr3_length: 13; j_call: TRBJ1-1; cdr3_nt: TGTGCCTGGAGTGTACTTTCAGGTGGAGAATCTTTCTTT; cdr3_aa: CAWSVLSGGESFF
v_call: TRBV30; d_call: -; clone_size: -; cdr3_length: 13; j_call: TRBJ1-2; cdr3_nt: TGTGCCTGGAGGCAGGGCTTTAACTATGGCTACACCTTC; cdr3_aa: CAWRQGFNYGYTF
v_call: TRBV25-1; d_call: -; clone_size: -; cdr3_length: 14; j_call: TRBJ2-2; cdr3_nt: TGTGCCAGCAGTGGCTTGGGGAACACCGGGGAGCTGTTTTTT; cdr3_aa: CASSGLGNTGELFF
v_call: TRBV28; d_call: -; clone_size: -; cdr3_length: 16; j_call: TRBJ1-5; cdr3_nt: TGTGCCAGCAGTAACCTGTGGGGGTCTAGCAATCAGCCCCAGCATTTT; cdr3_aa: CASSNLWGSSNQPQHF
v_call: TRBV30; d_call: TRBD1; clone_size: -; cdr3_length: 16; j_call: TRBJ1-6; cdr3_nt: TGTGCCGCCCACCCCCAGGGGGCCGGGAAGAATTCACCCCTCCACTTT; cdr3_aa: CAAHPQGAGKNSPLHF
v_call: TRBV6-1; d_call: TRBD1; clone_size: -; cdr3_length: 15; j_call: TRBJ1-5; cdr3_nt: TGTGCCAGCAGTCAGGACAGGGGAGGCAATCAGCCCCAGCATTTT; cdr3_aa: CASSQDRGGNQPQHF
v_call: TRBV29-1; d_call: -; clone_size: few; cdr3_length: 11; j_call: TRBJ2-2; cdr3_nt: TGCAGCGTTGAGCAGGCCGGGGAGCTGTTTTTT; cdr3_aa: CSVEQAGELFF
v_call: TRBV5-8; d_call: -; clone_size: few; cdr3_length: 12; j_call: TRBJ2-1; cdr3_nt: TGTGCCAGCAGCTTGAATTCCAATGAGCAGTTCTTC; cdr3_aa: CASSLNSNEQFF
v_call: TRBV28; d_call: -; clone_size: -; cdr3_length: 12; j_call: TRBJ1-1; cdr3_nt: TGTGCCAGCAATCCGGGGAACACTGAAGCTTTCTTT; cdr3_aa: CASNPGNTEAFF
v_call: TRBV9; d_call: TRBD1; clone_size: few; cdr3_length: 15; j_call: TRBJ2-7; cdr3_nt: TGTGCCAGCAGCGTAGCGACAGGGGGCCTGTACGAGCAGTACTTC; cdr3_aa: CASSVATGGLYEQYF
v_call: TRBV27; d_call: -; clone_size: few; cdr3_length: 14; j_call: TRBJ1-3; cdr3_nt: TGTGCTAGCAGTCCGGGATCAACTGGAAACACCATATATTTT; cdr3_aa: CASSPGSTGNTIYF
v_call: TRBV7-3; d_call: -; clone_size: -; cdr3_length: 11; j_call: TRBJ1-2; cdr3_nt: TGTGCCAGCAGGGAATTCTATGGCTACACCTTC; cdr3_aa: CASREFYGYTF
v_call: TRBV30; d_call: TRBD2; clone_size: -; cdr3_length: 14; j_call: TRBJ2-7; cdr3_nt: TGTGCCTGGAGTGTGGGTGGGAGGGCCTACGAGCAGTACTTC; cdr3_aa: CAWSVGGRAYEQYF
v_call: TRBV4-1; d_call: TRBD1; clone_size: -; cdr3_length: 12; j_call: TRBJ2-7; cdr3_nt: TGCGCCAGCAGCCCGGGGACAGACGAGCAGTACTTC; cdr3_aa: CASSPGTDEQYF
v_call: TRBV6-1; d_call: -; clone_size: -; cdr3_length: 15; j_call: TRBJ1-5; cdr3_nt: TGTGCCAGCAGTGGACAGAAGGGGAGCAATCAGCCCCAGCATTTT; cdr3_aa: CASSGQKGSNQPQHF
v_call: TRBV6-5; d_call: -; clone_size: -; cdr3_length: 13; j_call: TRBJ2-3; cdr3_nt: TGTGCCAGCAGTATAACAGACACAGATACGCAGTATTTT; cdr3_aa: CASSITDTDTQYF
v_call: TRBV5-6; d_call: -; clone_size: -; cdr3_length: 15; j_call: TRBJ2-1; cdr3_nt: TGTGCCAGCAGCTTGCAGTTTCCCTCCTACAATGAGCAGTTCTTC; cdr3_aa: CASSLQFPSYNEQFF
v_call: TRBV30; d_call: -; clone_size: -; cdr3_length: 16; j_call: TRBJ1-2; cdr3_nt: TGTGCCTGGAGTGTGGGGGACACAAACATTCCTAACGGCTACACCTTC; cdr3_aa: CAWSVGDTNIPNGYTF
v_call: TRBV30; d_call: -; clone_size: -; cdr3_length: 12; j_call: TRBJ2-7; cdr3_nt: TGTGCCTGGAGTGTTCTCGGGTACGAGCAGTACTTC; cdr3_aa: CAWSVLGYEQYF
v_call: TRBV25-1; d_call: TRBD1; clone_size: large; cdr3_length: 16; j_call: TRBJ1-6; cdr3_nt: TGTGCCAGCAGTGAATATTCGGACAGGTCATACTCACCCCTCCACTTT; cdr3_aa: CASSEYSDRSYSPLHF
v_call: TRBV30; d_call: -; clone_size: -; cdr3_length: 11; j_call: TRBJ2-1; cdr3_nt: TGTGCCTGGGCCTCCTACAATGAGCAGTTCTTC; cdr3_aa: CAWASYNEQFF
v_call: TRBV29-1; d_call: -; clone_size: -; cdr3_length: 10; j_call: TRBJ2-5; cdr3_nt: TGCAGCGTTGAAGAAGAGACCCAGTACTTC; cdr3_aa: CSVEEETQYF
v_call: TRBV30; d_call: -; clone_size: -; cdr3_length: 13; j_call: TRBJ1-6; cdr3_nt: TGTGCCTGGGCAGGGGAATTGGATTCACCCCTCCACTTT; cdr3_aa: CAWAGELDSPLHF
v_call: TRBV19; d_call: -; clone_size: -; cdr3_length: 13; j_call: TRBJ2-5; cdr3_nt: TGTGCCAGTAGTCTGGTAGGGGACGAGACCCAGTACTTC; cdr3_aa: CASSLVGDETQYF